The rows below give T cell receptor beta chains drawn from one sample of a study of cytomegalovirus exposure and HLA in healthy donors. Libraries were prepared by immunoSEQ multiplex PCR; TCRdb keeps only in-frame clonotypes and omits some of them. The sample shows around 120,000 clones, roughly 80% of them seen only once. Sequencing used PBMCs. All receptors come from a young woman in good health and CMV-seropositive. The CDR3 runs from the conserved cysteine through the conserved F or W. A D gene is named only where the DNA matches it firmly.

TRBJ2-3,TRBV19,.,TGTGCCAGTAGTTCACTAGGGCCTAGCACAGATACGCAGTATTTT,CASSSLGPSTDTQYF
TRBJ1-1,TRBV5-1,.,TGCGCCAGCAGCCCGGGGGGCCCCCGTGAAGGGGCTTTCTTT,CASSPGGPREGAFF
TRBJ2-3,TRBV27,TRBD2,TGTGCCACCCAGACTAGCGGGGGGGCCCCAGATACGCAGTATTTT,CATQTSGGAPDTQYF
TRBJ2-2,TRBV11-2,TRBD2,TGTGCCAGCAGCCCCAGACTAGCGGGGGGGATTGGCGGGGAGCTGTTTTTT,CASSPRLAGGIGGELFF
TRBJ2-2,TRBV19,.,TGTGCCAGTAGTATCCGACCAAGGGGTACCGGGGAGCTGTTTTTT,CASSIRPRGTGELFF
TRBJ2-5,TRBV7-3,TRBD2,TGTGCCAGCAGTAAAGATAGCGGGGGGGCCGACCAGTACTTC,CASSKDSGGADQYF
TRBJ2-2,TRBV18,.,TGTGCCAGCTCACCAGGCCGGAGCACCGGGGAGCTGTTTTTT,CASSPGRSTGELFF
TRBJ2-2,TRBV25-1,.,TGTGCCAGCAGTGAACACAATAGCCCCGGGGAGCTGTTTTTT,CASSEHNSPGELFF
TRBJ2-7,TRBV5-4,TRBD2,TGTGCCAGCAGCTTGGGGATCCAGGACGGGGGGGCCCCCTACGAGCAGTACTTC,CASSLGIQDGGAPYEQYF
TRBJ2-1,TRBV7-9,TRBD2,TGTGCCAGCAGCTGGGGGGGAAATCCGAGGAGTGAGCAGTTCTTC,CASSWGGNPRSEQFF